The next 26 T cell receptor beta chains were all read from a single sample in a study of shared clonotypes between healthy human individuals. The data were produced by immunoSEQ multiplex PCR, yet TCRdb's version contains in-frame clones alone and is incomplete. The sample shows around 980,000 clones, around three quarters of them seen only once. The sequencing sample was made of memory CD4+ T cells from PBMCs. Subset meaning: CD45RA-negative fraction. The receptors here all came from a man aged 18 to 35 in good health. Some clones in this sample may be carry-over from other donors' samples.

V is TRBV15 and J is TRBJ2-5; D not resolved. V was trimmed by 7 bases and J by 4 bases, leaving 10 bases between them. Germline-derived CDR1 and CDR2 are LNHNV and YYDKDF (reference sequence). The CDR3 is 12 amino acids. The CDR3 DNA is TGTGCCACCACCCATGCCGGAGAGACCCAGTACTTC. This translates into CATTHAGETQYF.

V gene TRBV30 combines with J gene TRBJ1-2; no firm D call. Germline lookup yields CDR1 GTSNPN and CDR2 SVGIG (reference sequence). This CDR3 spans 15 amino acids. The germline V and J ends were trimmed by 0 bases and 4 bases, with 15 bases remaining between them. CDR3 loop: CAWSVLAGGSYGYTF. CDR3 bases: TGTGCCTGGAGTGTACTCGCGGGAGGGAGCTATGGCTACACCTTC. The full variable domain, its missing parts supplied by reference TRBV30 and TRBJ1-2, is SQTIHQWPATLVQPVGSPLSLECTVEGTSNPNLYWYRQAAGRGLQLLFYSVGIGQISSEVPQNLSASRPQDRQFILSSKKLLLSDSGFYLCAWSVLAGGSYGYTFGSGTRLTVV.

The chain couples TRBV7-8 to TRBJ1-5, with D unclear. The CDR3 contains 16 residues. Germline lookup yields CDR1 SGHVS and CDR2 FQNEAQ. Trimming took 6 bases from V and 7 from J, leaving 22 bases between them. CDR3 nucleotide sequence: TGTGCCAGCAGTAACTACCGGATCCCGCGTGGCCAGCCCCAGCATTTT. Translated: CASSNYRIPRGQPQHF.

CDR3 sequence (DNA): TGCAGCGTTGAAGGAGGGTACTATGGCTACACCTTC. It yields the protein CSVEGGYYGYTF. The V call is TRBV29-1, the J call TRBJ1-2; D gene uncertain. This CDR3 has 12 residues. V lost 1 base, J lost 3 bases, and 6 bases lay in between. CDR1 and CDR2 from the germline V gene are SQVTM and ANQGSEA.

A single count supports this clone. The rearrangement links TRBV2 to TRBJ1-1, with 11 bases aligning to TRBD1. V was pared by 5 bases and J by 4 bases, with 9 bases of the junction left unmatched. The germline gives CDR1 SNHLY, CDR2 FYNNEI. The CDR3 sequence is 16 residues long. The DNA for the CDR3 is TGTGCCAGCAGTTGGACAGGGGGCGCGTCGGGCACTGAAGCTTTCTTT. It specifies CASSWTGGASGTEAFF.

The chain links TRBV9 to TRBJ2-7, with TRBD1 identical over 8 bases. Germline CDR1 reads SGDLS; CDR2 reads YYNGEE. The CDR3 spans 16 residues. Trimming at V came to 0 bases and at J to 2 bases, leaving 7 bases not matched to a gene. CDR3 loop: CASSVGLGTGTYEQYF. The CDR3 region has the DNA TGTGCCAGCAGCGTAGGCTTAGGGACAGGAACCTACGAGCAGTACTTC.

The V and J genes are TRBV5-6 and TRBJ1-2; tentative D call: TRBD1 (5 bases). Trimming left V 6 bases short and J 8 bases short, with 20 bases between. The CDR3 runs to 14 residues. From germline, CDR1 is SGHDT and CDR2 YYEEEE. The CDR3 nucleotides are TGTGCCAGCAACACCCAGGGCACCCGGAGGGGCTACACCTTC. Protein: CASNTQGTRRGYTF.

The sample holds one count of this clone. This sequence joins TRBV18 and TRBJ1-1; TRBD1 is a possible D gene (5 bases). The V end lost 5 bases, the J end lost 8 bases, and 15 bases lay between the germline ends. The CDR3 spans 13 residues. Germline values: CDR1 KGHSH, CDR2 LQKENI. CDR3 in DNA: TGTGCCAGCTCAAAGCGACAGCCCGTAGAAGCTTTCTTT. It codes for CASSKRQPVEAFF.

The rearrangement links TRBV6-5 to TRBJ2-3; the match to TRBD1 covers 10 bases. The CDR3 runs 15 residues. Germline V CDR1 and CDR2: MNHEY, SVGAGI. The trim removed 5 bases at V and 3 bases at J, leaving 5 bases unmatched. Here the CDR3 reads CASSPGQGWTDTQYF. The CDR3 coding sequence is TGTGCCAGCAGTCCGGGACAGGGGTGGACAGATACGCAGTATTTT.

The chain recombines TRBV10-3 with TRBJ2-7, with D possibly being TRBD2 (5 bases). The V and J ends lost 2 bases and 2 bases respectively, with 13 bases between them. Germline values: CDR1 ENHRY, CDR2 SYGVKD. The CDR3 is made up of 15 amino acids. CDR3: CAISEIAGSTYEQYF. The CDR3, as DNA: TGTGCCATCAGTGAGATTGCGGGTTCCACCTACGAGCAGTACTTC.

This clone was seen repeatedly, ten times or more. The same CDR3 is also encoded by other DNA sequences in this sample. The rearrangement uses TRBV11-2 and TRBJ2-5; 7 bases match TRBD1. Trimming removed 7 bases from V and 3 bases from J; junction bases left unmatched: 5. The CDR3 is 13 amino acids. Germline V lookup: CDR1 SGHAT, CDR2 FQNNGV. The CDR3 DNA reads TGTGCCAGCACCCCGGGGACAGAAGAGACCCAGTACTTC. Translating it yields CASTPGTEETQYF.

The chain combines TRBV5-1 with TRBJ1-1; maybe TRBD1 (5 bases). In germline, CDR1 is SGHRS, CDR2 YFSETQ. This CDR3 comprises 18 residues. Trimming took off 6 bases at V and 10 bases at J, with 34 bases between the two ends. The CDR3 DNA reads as TGCGCCAGCACTCCTACGGGGGGTGGAGGGGCTAGGGCGTTTCGAGCTTTCTTT. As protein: CASTPTGGGGARAFRAFF. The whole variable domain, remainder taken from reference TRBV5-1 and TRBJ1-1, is KAGVTQTPRYLIKTRGQQVTLSCSPISGHRSVSWYQQTPGQGLQFLFEYFSETQRNKGNFPGRFSGRQFSNSRSEMNVSTLELGDSALYLCASTPTGGGGARAFRAFFGQGTRLTVV.

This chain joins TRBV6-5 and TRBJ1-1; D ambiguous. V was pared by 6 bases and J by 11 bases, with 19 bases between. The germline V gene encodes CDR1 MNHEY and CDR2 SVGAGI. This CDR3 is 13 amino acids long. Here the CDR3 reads CASSLVDGQSAFF. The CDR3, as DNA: TGTGCCAGCAGCCTTGTGGACGGCCAATCGGCTTTCTTT.

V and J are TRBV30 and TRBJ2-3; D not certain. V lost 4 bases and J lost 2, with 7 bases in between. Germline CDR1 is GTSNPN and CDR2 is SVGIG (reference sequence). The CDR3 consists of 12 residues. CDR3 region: CAWTTNTDTQYF. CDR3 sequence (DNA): TGTGCCTGGACCACGAACACAGATACGCAGTATTTT.

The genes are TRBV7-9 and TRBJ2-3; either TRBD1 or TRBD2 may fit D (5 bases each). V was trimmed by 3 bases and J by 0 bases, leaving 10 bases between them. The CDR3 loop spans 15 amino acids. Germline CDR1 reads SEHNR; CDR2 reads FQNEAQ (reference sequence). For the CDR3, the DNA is TGTGCCAGCAGCTTGACGGGGACGAGCACAGATACGCAGTATTTT. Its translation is CASSLTGTSTDTQYF.

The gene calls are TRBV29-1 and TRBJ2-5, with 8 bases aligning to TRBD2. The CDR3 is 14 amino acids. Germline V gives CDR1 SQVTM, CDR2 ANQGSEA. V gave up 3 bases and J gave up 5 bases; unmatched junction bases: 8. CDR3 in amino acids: CSVDFSGMMETQYF. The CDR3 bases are TGCAGCGTTGACTTTAGCGGGATGATGGAGACCCAGTACTTC.

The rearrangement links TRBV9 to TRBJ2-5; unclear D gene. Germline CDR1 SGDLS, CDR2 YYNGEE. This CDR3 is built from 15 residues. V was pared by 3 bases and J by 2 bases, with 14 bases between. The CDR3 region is CASSAGYRNQETQYF. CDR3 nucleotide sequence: TGTGCCAGCAGCGCCGGGTATCGAAATCAAGAGACCCAGTACTTC.

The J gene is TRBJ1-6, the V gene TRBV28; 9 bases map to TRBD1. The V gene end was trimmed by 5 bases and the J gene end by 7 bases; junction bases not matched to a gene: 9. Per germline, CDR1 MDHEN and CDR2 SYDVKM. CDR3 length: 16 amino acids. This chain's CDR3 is CASSTGGAAQNSPLHF. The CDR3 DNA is TGTGCCAGCAGTACAGGGGGCGCAGCCCAGAATTCACCCCTCCACTTT.

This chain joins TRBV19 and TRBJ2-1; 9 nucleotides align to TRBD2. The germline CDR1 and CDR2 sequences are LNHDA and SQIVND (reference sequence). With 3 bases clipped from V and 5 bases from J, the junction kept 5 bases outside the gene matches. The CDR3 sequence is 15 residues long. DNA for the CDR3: TGTGCCAGTAGTATTAGGCCTAGCGGGAACAATGAGCAGTTCTTC. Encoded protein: CASSIRPSGNNEQFF.

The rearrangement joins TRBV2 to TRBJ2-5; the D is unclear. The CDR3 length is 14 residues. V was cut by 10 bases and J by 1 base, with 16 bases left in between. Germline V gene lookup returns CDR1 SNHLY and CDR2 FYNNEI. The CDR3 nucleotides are TGTGCCACCCAGCCTTCTGTCAGCCAAGAGACCCAGTACTTC. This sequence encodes CATQPSVSQETQYF.

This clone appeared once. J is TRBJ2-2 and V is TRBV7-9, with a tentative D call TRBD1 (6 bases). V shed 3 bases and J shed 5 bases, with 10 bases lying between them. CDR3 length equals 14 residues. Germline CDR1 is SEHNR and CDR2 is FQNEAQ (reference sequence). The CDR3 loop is CASSFSGTTGELFF. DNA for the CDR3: TGTGCCAGCAGCTTCTCCGGGACAACCGGGGAGCTGTTTTTT.

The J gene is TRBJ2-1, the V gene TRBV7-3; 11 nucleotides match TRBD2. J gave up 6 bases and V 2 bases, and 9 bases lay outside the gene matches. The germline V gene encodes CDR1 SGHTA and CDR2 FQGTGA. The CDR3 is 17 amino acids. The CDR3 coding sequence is TGTGCCAGCAGCTTAGGGACTAGCGGAGTCCTAGGCAATGAGCAGTTCTTC. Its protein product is CASSLGTSGVLGNEQFF.

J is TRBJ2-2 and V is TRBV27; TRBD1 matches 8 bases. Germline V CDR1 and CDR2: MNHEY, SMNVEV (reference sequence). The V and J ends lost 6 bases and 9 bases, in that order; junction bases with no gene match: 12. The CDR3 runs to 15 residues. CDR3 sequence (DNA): TGTGCCAGCAGAAACCGGGACAGGCCCCCAAGGGAGCTGTTTTTT. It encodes CASRNRDRPPRELFF.

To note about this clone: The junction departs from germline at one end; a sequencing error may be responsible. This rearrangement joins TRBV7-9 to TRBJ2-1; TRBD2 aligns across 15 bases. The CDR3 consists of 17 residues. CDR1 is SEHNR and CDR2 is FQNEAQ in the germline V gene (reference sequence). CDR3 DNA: TGTGCCTGCAGCTCCCCGGGACTAGCGGGAGGCAAGAGTGAGCAGTTCTTC. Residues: CACSSPGLAGGKSEQFF.

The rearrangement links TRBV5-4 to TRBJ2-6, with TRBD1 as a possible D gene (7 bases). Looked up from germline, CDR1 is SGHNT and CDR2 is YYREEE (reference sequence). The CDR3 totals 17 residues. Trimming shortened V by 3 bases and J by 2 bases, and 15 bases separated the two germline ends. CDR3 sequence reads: CASSSGGTGAGANVLTF. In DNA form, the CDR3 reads TGTGCCAGCAGCTCCGGGGGAACAGGGGCTGGGGCCAACGTCCTGACTTTC. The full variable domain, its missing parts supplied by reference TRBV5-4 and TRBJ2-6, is ETGVTQSPTHLIKTRGQQVTLRCSSQSGHNTVSWYQQALGQGPQFIFQYYREEENGRGNFPPRFSGLQFPNYSSELNVNALELDDSALYLCASSSGGTGAGANVLTFGAGSRLTVL.

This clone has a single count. CDR3 in DNA: TGTGCCTGGAGTAAGCGGAGCTACGAGCAGTACTTC. Its translation is CAWSKRSYEQYF. The chain is built from TRBV30 and TRBJ2-7, with D possibly being TRBD2 (5 bases). V gave up 2 bases and J gave up 3 bases, with 8 bases separating them. CDR3 length equals 12 residues. The germline CDR1 and CDR2 sequences are GTSNPN and SVGIG (reference sequence).